The rows below give T cell receptor beta chains drawn from one sample of a study of blood T cells in healthy people across ages. TCRdb analysed the 5' RACE reads with MiXCR anew, one entry per CDR3 protein. The data show hundreds of thousands of distinct CDR3 sequences, about a quarter seen once. The same sample was also studied in work on T cells of mothers and their children.

The sequenced sample was blood. The receptors were sampled from a boy younger than 18 in good health. Each CDR3 is given without its conserved first and last residue.

v_gene | CDR3aa
TRBV2 | ASRYSATNEKLF
TRBV12-3/TRBV12-4 | ASSLRAGGSTDTQY
TRBV4-1 | ASSQDRQGRSPLH
TRBV27 | ASSPTSGGLGEQF
TRBV7-9 | ASSRINGRANYGYT
TRBV5-1 | ASSGIIQGSRYNEQF
TRBV6-2/TRBV6-3 | ASRSSGVGRNEQF
TRBV24-1 | ATGDSFNEQF
TRBV7-6 | ASSLWGRSWSHPPDWNTEAF
TRBV10-2 | ASAQGQTYNEQF
TRBV7-7 | ASSLVPYGELF
TRBV3-1 | ASSQEGHTEAF
TRBV4-1 | ASSQEGGPRVVYEQY
TRBV19 | AVSGASGVYEQY
TRBV9 | ASSVAGTSSPEAF
TRBV5-1 | ASSLGLREGEKLF
TRBV4-1 | ASSQVVTGGVSSSYEQY